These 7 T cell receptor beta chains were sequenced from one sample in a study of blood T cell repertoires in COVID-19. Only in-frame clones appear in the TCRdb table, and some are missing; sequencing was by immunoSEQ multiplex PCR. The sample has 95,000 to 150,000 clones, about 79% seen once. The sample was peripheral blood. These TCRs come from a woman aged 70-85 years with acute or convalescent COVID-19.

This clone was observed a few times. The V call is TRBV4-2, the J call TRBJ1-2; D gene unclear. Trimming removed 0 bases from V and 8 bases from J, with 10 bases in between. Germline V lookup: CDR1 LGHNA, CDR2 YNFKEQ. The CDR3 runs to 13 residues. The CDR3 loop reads CASSQESGFGYTF. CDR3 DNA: TGTGCCAGCAGCCAAGAGTCGGGGTTCGGCTACACCTTC.

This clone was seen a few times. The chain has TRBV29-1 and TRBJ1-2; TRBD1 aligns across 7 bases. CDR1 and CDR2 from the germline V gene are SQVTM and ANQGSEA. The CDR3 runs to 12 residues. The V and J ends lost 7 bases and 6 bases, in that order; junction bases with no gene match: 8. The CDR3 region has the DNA TGCAGCGGGGATATGACAGGGCATGGCTACACCTTC. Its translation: CSGDMTGHGYTF.

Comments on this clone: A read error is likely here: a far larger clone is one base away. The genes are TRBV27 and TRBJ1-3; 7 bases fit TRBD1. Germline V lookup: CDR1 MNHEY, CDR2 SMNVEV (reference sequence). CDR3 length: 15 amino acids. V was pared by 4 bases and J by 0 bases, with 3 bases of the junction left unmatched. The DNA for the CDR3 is TGTGCCAGCAGTTCACAGGGGAACTCTGGAAACACCATATATTTT. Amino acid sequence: CASSSQGNSGNTIYF.

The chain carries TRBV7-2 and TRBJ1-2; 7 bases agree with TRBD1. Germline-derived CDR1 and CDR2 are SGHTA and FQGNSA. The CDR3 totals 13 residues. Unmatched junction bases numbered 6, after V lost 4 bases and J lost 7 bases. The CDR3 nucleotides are TGTGCCAGCAGCTCCAGTGGGACAGCTGGCTACACCTTC. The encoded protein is CASSSSGTAGYTF.

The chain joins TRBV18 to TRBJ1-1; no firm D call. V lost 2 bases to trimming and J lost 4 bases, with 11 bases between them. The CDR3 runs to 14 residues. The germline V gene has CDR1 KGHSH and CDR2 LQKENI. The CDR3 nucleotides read TGTGCCAGCTCACCATCCGGAGCGGGCACTGAAGCTTTCTTT. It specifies CASSPSGAGTEAFF.

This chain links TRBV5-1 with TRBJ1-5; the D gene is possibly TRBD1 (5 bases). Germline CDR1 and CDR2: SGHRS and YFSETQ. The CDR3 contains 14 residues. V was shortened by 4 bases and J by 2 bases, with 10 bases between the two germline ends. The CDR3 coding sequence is TGCGCCAGCAGCCCCAGGGCTGGCAATCAGCCCCAGCATTTT. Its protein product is CASSPRAGNQPQHF.

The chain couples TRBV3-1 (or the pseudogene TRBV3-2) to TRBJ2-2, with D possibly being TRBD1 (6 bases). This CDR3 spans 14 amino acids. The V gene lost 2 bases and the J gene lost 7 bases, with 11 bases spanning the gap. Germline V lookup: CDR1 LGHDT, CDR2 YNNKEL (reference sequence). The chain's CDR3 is CASSQRDKHGELFF. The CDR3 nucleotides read TGTGCCAGCAGCCAACGGGACAAGCACGGGGAGCTGTTTTTT.